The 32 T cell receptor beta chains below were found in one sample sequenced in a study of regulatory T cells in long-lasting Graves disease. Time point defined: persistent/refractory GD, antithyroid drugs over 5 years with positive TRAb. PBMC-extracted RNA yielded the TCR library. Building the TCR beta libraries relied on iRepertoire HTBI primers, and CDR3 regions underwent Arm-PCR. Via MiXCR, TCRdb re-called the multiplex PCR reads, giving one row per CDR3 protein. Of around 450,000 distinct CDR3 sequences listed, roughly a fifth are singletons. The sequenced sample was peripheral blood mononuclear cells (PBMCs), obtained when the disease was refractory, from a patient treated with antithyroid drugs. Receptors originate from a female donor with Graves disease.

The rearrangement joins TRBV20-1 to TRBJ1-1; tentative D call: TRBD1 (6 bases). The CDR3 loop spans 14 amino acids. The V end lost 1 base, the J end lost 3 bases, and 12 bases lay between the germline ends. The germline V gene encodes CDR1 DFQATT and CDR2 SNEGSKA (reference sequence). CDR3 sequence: CSARGGGVYTEAFF. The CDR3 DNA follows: TGCAGTGCTAGAGGCGGGGGCGTTTACACTGAAGCTTTCTTT.

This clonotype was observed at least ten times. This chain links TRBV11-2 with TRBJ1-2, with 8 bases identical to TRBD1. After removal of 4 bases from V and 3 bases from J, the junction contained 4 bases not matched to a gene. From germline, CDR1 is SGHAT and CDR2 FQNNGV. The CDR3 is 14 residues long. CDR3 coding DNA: TGTGCCAGCAGCTCGACAGGGGTATACTATGGCTACACCTTC. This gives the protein CASSSTGVYYGYTF.

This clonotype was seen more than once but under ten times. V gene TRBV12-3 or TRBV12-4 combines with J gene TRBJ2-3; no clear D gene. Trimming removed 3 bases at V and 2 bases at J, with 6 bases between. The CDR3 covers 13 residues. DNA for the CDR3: TGTGCCAGCAGTTTTGACGACACAGATACGCAGTATTTT. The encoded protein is CASSFDDTDTQYF.

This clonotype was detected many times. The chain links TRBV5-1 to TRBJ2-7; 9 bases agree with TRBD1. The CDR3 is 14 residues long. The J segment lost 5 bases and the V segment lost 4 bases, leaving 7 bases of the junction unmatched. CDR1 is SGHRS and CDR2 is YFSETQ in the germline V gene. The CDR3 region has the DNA TGCGCCAGCAGCGAGGGACAGGGAATGGACGAGCAGTACTTC. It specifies CASSEGQGMDEQYF.

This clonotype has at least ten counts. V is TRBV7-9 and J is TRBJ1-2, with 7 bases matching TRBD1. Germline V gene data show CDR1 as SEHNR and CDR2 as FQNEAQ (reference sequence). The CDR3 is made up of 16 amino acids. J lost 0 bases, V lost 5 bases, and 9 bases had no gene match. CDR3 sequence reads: CASSLGTVEANYGYTF. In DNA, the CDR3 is TGTGCCAGCAGCCTTGGGACAGTAGAAGCTAACTATGGCTACACCTTC.

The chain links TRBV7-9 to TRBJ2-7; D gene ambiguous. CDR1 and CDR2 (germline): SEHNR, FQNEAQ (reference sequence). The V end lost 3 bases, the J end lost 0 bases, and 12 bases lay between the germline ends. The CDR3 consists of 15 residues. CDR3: CASSFSDGSSYEQYF. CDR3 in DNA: TGTGCCAGCAGCTTTTCTGACGGCAGCTCCTACGAGCAGTACTTC.

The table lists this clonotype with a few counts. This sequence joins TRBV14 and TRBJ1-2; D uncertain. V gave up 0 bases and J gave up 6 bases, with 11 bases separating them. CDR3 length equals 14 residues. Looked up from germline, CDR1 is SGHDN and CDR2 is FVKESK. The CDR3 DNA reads TGTGCCAGCAGCCAAGATTTTAGGTTGGATGGCTACACCTTC. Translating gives CASSQDFRLDGYTF.

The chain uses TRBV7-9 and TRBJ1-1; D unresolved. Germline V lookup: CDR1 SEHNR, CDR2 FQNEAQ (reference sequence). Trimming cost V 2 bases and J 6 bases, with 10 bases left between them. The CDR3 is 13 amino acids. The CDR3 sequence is CASSLLHGAEAFF. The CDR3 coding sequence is TGTGCCAGCAGCTTATTGCACGGCGCTGAAGCTTTCTTT. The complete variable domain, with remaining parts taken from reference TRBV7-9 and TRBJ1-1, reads DTGVSQNPRHKITKRGQNVTFRCDPISEHNRLYWYRQTLGQGPEFLTYFQNEAQLEKSRLLSDRFSAERPKGSFSTLEIQRTEQGDSAMYLCASSLLHGAEAFFGQGTRLTVV.

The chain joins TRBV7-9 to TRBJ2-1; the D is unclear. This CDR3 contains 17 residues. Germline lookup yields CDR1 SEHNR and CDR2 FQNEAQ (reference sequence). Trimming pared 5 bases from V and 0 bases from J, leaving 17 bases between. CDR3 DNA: TGTGCCAGCAGCCCCCGGACCCGTGGGCCCTCCTACAATGAGCAGTTCTTC. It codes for CASSPRTRGPSYNEQFF. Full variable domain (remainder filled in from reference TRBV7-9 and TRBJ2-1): DTGVSQNPRHKITKRGQNVTFRCDPISEHNRLYWYRQTLGQGPEFLTYFQNEAQLEKSRLLSDRFSAERPKGSFSTLEIQRTEQGDSAMYLCASSPRTRGPSYNEQFFGPGTRLTVL.

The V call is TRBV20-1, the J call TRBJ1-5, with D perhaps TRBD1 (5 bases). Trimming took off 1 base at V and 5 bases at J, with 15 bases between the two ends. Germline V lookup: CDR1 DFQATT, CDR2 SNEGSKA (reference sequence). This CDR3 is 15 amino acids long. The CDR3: CSARAARDPYQPQHF. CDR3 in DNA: TGCAGTGCTAGAGCTGCCAGGGACCCTTATCAGCCCCAGCATTTT.

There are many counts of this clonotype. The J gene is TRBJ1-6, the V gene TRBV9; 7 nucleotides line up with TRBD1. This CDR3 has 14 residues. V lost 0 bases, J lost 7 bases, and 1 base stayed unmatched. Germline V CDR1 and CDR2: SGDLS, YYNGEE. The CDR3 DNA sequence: TGTGCCAGCAGCGTAGAAGGGGGCAATTCACCCCTCCACTTT. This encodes CASSVEGGNSPLHF.

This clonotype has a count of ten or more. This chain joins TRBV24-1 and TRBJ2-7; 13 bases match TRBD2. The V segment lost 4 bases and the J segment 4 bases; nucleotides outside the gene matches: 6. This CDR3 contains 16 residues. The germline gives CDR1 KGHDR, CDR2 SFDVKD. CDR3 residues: CATSDSGTSGIYEQYF. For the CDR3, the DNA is TGTGCCACCAGTGACAGCGGGACTAGCGGGATTTACGAGCAGTACTTC.

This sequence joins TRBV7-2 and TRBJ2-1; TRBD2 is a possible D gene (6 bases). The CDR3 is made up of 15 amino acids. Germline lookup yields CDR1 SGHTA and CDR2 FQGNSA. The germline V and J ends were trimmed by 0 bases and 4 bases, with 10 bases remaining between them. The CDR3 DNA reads TGTGCCAGCAGCTTAGCGAGAGGAGGGTACAATGAGCAGTTCTTC. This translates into CASSLARGGYNEQFF.

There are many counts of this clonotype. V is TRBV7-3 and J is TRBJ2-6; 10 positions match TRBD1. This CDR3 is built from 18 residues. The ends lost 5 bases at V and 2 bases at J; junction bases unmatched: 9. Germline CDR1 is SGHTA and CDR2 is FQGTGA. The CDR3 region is CASSLSGTGAPGANVLTF. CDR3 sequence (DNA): TGTGCCAGCAGCCTTTCCGGGACAGGGGCTCCTGGGGCCAACGTCCTGACTTTC.

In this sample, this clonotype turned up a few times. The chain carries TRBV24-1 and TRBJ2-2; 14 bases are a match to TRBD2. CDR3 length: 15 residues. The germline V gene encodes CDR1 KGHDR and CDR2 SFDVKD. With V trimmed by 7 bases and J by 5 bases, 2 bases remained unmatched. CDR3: CATRGTSGGTGELFF. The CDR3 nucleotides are TGTGCCACCAGGGGGACTAGCGGGGGAACCGGGGAGCTGTTTTTT.

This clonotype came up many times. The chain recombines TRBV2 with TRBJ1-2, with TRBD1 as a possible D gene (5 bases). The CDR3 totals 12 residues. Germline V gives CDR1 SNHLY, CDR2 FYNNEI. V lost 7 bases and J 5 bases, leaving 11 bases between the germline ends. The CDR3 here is CASKGRPYGYTF. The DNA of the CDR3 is TGTGCCAGCAAGGGACGGCCGTATGGCTACACCTTC.

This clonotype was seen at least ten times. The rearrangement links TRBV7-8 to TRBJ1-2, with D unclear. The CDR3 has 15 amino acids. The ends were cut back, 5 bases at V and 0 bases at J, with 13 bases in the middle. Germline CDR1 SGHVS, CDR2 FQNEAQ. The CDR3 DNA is TGTGCCAGCAGCCCTGAGGGTGGATCTAACTATGGCTACACCTTC. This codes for CASSPEGGSNYGYTF.

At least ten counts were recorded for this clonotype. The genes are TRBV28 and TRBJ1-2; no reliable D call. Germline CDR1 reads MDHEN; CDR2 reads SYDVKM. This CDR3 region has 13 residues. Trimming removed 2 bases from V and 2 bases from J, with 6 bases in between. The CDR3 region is CASSLRPNYGYTF. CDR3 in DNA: TGTGCCAGCAGTTTACGTCCGAACTATGGCTACACCTTC.

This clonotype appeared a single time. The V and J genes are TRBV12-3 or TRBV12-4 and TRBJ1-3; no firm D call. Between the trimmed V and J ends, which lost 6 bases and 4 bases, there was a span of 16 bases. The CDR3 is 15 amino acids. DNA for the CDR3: TGTGCCAGCAGCTTGTGGTTCGCGGGGGGAAACACCATATATTTT. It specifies CASSLWFAGGNTIYF.

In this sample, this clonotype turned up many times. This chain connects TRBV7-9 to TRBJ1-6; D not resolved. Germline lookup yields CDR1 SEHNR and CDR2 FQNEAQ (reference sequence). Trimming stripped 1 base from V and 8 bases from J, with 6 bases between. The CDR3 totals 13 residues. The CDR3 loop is CASSLERDSPLHF. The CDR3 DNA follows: TGTGCCAGCAGCTTAGAGCGGGATTCACCCCTCCACTTT.

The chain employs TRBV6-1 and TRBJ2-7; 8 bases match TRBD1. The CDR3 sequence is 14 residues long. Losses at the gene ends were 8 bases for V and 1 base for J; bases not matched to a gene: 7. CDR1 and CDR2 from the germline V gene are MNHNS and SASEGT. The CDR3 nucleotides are TGTGCCAGCGGTCGAGGACAGGGTTCCTACGAGCAGTACTTC. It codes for CASGRGQGSYEQYF.

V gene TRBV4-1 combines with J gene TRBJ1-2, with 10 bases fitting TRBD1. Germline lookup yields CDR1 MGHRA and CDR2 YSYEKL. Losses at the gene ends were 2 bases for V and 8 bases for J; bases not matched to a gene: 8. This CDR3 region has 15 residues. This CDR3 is CASSQQTGGLNGYTF. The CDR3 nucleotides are TGCGCCAGCAGCCAACAGACAGGGGGCCTCAACGGCTACACCTTC.

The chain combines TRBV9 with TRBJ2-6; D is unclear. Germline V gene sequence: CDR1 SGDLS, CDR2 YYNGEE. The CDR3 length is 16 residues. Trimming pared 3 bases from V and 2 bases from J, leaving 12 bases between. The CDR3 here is CASSARGDTGANVLTF. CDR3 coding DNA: TGTGCCAGCAGCGCCCGAGGAGACACTGGGGCCAACGTCCTGACTTTC.

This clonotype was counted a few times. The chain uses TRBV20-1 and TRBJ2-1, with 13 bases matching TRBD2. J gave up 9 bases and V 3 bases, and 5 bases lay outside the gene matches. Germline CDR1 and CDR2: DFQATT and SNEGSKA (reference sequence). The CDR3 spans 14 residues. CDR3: CSARSLAGGSEQFF. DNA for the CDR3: TGCAGTGCTAGGTCACTAGCGGGAGGGTCTGAGCAGTTCTTC.

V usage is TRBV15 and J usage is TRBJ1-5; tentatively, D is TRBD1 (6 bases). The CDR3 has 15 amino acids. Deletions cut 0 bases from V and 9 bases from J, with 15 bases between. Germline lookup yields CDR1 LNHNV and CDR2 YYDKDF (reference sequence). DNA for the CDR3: TGTGCCACCAGCAGAGATGGGGCAGGGGCCCGGCCCCAGCATTTT. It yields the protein CATSRDGAGARPQHF.

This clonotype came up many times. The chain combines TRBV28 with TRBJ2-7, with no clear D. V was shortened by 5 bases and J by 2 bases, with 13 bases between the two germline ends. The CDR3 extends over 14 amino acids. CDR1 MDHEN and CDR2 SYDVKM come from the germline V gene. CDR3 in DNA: TGTGCCAGCAGTCCACAGAGCGATACCTACGAGCAGTACTTC. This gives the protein CASSPQSDTYEQYF.

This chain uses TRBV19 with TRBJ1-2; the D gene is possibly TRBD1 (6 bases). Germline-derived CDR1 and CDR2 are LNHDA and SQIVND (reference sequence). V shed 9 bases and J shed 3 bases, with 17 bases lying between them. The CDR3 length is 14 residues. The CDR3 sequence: CASVLGGQHYGYTF. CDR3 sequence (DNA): TGTGCCAGCGTTCTTGGTGGACAGCACTATGGCTACACCTTC.

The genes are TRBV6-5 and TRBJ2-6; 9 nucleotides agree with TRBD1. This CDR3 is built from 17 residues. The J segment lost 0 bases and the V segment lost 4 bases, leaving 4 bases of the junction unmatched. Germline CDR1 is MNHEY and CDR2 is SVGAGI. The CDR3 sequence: CASSLGQGASGANVLTF. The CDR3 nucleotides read TGTGCCAGCAGTTTGGGACAGGGTGCCTCTGGGGCCAACGTCCTGACTTTC.

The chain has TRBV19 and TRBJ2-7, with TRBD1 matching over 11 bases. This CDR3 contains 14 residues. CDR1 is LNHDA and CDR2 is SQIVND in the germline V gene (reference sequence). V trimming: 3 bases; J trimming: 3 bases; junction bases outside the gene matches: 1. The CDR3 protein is CASSMGQGDYEQYF. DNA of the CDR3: TGTGCCAGTAGTATGGGACAGGGGGACTACGAGCAGTACTTC.

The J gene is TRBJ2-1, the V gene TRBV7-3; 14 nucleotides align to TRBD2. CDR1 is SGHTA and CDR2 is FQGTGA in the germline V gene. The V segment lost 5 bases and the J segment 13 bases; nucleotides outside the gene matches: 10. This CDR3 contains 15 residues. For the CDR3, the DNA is TGTGCCAGCAGCCTCACAGGGACTAGCGGGAGTCGTCAGTTCTTC. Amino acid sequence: CASSLTGTSGSRQFF.

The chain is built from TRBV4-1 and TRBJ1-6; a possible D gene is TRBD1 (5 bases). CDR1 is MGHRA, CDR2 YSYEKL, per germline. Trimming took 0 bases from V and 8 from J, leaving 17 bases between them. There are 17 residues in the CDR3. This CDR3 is CASSQDVGAVGHSPLHF. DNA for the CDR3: TGCGCCAGCAGCCAAGATGTTGGGGCCGTGGGGCATTCACCCCTCCACTTT.

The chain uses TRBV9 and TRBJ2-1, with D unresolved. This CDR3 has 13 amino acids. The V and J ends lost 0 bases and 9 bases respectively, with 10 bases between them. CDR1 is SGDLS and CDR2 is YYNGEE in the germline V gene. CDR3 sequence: CASSVVGEVEQFF. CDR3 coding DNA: TGTGCCAGCAGCGTAGTTGGGGAAGTTGAGCAGTTCTTC. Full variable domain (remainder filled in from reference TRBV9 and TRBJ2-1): DSGVTQTPKHLITATGQRVTLRCSPRSGDLSVYWYQQSLDQGLQFLIQYYNGEERAKGNILERFSAQQFPDLHSELNLSSLELGDSALYFCASSVVGEVEQFFGPGTRLTVL.